Shown below are 10 T cell receptor beta chains from a single sample sequenced in a study of blood T cell repertoires in COVID-19. Using immunoSEQ multiplex PCR, the repertoire was profiled, and TCRdb retains in-frame clones only, with some absent. The sample holds over 130,000 clones, about 87% seen once. Sequencing input: PBMCs or T cells enriched from blood (not recorded which). The receptor set was obtained from a man aged 50 to 59 in a cohort exposed to, infected with or recovered from COVID-19 (not recorded which).

The chain combines TRBV5-1 with TRBJ2-1; TRBD2 might be the D (6 bases). The V gene lost 4 bases and the J gene lost 2 bases, with 13 bases spanning the gap. The CDR3 loop spans 15 amino acids. The germline V gene has CDR1 SGHRS and CDR2 YFSETQ. Here the CDR3 DNA reads TGCGCCAGCAGCCTGATAGCGGCTCCCTACAATGAGCAGTTCTTC. Encoded protein: CASSLIAAPYNEQFF. Complete variable domain (other parts from reference TRBV5-1 and TRBJ2-1): KAGVTQTPRYLIKTRGQQVTLSCSPISGHRSVSWYQQTPGQGLQFLFEYFSETQRNKGNFPGRFSGRQFSNSRSEMNVSTLELGDSALYLCASSLIAAPYNEQFFGPGTRLTVL.

V and J are TRBV19 and TRBJ2-1; 12 bases fit TRBD2. Germline CDR1 reads LNHDA; CDR2 reads SQIVND (reference sequence). The CDR3 runs to 17 residues. V was pared by 0 bases and J by 8 bases, with 8 bases of the junction left unmatched. Here the CDR3 DNA reads TGTGCCAGTAGTATAGATCAGACTAGCGGGAGTCACCATGAGCAGTTCTTC. Translation gives CASSIDQTSGSHHEQFF. Combining the CDR3 with reference TRBV19 and TRBJ2-1 gives the whole variable domain DGGITQSPKYLFRKEGQNVTLSCEQNLNHDAMYWYRQDPGQGLRLIYYSQIVNDFQKGDIAEGYSVSREKKESFPLTVTSAQKNPTAFYLCASSIDQTSGSHHEQFFGPGTRLTVL.

The CDR3 is CASSLGLISYEQYF. The CDR3 nucleotides are TGTGCCAGCAGCTTAGGACTCATCTCCTACGAGCAGTACTTC. V gene TRBV7-2 combines with J gene TRBJ2-7; D remains unclear. In germline, CDR1 is SGHTA, CDR2 FQGNSA. V dropped 1 base and J dropped 0 bases, with 7 bases sitting between them. CDR3 length: 14 residues.

This clone is medium-sized (0.01 to 0.1%). The chain carries TRBV19 and TRBJ2-1; TRBD2 aligns across 9 bases. CDR1 LNHDA and CDR2 SQIVND come from the germline V gene (reference sequence). The length of the CDR3 is 15 residues. With V trimmed by 6 bases and J by 9 bases, 12 bases remained unmatched. The CDR3 coding sequence is TGTGCCAGTAGCGTTTCGACGATGACTAGCGGTGAGCAGTTCTTC. Translation: CASSVSTMTSGEQFF.

This clone was observed once. The genes are TRBV2 and TRBJ1-6; 7 bases align to TRBD1. CDR1 SNHLY and CDR2 FYNNEI come from the germline V gene. J was trimmed by 3 bases and V by 6 bases; bases with no gene match: 2. The CDR3 is 14 residues long. This CDR3 reads CASSRDSYNSPLHF. CDR3 nucleotide sequence: TGTGCCAGCAGCCGGGACAGCTATAATTCACCCCTCCACTTT. The variable domain in full, completed from reference TRBV2 and TRBJ1-6, reads EPEVTQTPSHQVTQMGQEVILRCVPISNHLYFYWYRQILGQKVEFLVSFYNNEISEKSEIFDDQFSVERPDGSNFTLKIRSTKLEDSAMYFCASSRDSYNSPLHFGNGTRLTVT.

The V call is TRBV11-2, the J call TRBJ2-7; a weak D match, TRBD2 (6 bases). CDR1 SGHAT and CDR2 FQNNGV come from the germline V gene. The CDR3 has 16 residues. The V gene lost 1 base and the J gene lost 1 base, with 14 bases spanning the gap. CDR3 nucleotides: TGTGCCAGCAGCTTAGCCTACGGGAGTGGGTCCTACGAGCAGTACTTC. Translating it yields CASSLAYGSGSYEQYF.

This clone was seen just once. J is TRBJ2-7 and V is TRBV4-2; D perhaps matches TRBD2 (6 bases). V was cut by 4 bases and J by 2 bases, with 24 bases left in between. The germline V gene encodes CDR1 LGHNA and CDR2 YNFKEQ. This CDR3 spans 18 amino acids. This CDR3 reads CASSRVPSSLGLPYEQYF. CDR3 nucleotides: TGTGCCAGCAGCCGTGTTCCCTCCTCACTAGGACTACCCTACGAGCAGTACTTC.

The chain joins TRBV6-5 to TRBJ1-1; 11 bases map to TRBD1. This CDR3 has 11 residues. With 6 bases clipped from V and 12 bases from J, the junction kept 3 bases outside the gene matches. In germline, CDR1 is MNHEY, CDR2 SVGAGI. The CDR3 loop reads CASSRDRGSFF. CDR3 nucleotides: TGTGCCAGCAGCCGGGACAGGGGGTCTTTCTTT.

This chain connects TRBV27 to TRBJ2-7; the D gene is possibly TRBD2 (5 bases). The germline gives CDR1 MNHEY, CDR2 SMNVEV (reference sequence). The CDR3 runs 14 residues. The V and J ends lost 3 bases and 0 bases respectively, with 9 bases between them. This CDR3 is CASSFWAGSYEQYF. The CDR3 nucleotides read TGTGCCAGCAGTTTTTGGGCGGGCTCCTACGAGCAGTACTTC.

The chain carries TRBV9 and TRBJ2-3; 7 nucleotides align to TRBD1. The germline V gene encodes CDR1 SGDLS and CDR2 YYNGEE. The CDR3 runs to 16 residues. Germline trimming cut 3 bases from V and 0 bases from J; bases unmatched to any gene: 7. DNA of the CDR3: TGTGCCAGCAGCGCGCGGACAGGAGAGAGCACAGATACGCAGTATTTT. It translates to CASSARTGESTDTQYF.